These T cell receptor beta chains were read from a single sample in a study of blood T cell repertoires in COVID-19. Assay used: immunoSEQ multiplex PCR; TCRdb lists only in-frame clones, some missing. The profile shows 350,000 or so clones, almost 90% of them singletons. The sample was peripheral blood. All receptors derive from a man younger than 30 with active or convalescent COVID-19. CDR3s include the opening cysteine and the closing phenylalanine or tryptophan. The D gene is left open where the match is weak. A clone size is listed for some rows: how often the clone was seen (once, few, many), or a class if it is expanded.

CDR3	DNA	D	V	J	size
CASSFARRYEQYF	TGTGCCAGCAGCTTCGCGCGGCGCTACGAGCAGTACTTC	.	TRBV11-2	TRBJ2-7	once
CASSYPSGRLADTQYF	TGTGCCAGCAGTTATCCTAGCGGGAGATTAGCAGATACGCAGTATTTT	TRBD2	TRBV6-6	TRBJ2-3	.
CASSYAQGGYEQYF	TGTGCCAGCAGTTACGCGCAGGGAGGATACGAGCAGTACTTC	.	TRBV6-6	TRBJ2-7	.
CASSQTANYGYTF	TGCGCCAGCAGCCAAACAGCTAACTATGGCTACACCTTC	.	TRBV4-1	TRBJ1-2	.
CASSIPDSGWETQYF	TGTGCCAGTAGTATCCCGGACTCCGGGTGGGAGACCCAGTACTTC	.	TRBV19	TRBJ2-5	.
CASSTPHRGQETQYF	TGTGCCAGCAGCACGCCCCACAGGGGACAAGAGACCCAGTACTTC	TRBD1	TRBV7-9	TRBJ2-5	once
CASSLPVSTDTQYF	TGTGCCAGCAGTTTGCCGGTTAGCACAGATACGCAGTATTTT	.	TRBV28	TRBJ2-3	once
CASSYSTVNTEAFF	TGTGCCAGCAGTTACTCGACAGTGAACACTGAAGCTTTCTTT	.	TRBV6-5	TRBJ1-1	.
CASSRGQMASPLHF	TGTGCCAGTAGCCGGGGACAAATGGCTTCACCCCTCCACTTT	.	TRBV19	TRBJ1-6	.
CASSSIGQGTPGYTF	TGTGCCAGTAGTAGCATCGGACAGGGGACGCCCGGCTACACCTTC	TRBD1	TRBV19	TRBJ1-2	.
CASSSTGGGYGYTF	TGTGCCAGCAGCTCGACAGGGGGTGGCTATGGCTACACCTTC	TRBD1	TRBV5-4	TRBJ1-2	.
CASRETGEVGVGYTF	TGTGCCAGCAGGGAAACAGGGGAAGTCGGCGTCGGCTACACCTTC	TRBD1	TRBV28	TRBJ1-2	.
CASSLAPTSSEQFF	TGTGCCAGCAGCTTAGCCCCGACTAGCAGTGAGCAGTTCTTC	TRBD2	TRBV7-2	TRBJ2-1	.
CASSLFTEVPNYGYTF	TGTGCCAGCTCACTCTTCACTGAAGTTCCTAACTATGGCTACACCTTC	.	TRBV18	TRBJ1-2	.
CASSLQITPEAFF	TGTGCCAGCAGTCTGCAGATAACCCCTGAAGCTTTCTTT	.	TRBV12-3/TRBV12-4	TRBJ1-1	.
CASSLRAGPNTGELFF	TGTGCCAGCAGCCTCCGAGCAGGGCCGAACACCGGGGAGCTGTTTTTT	.	TRBV7-3	TRBJ2-2	.
CASSGQGGRTDTQYF	TGTGCCAGCAGCGGACAGGGGGGACGCACAGATACGCAGTATTTT	TRBD1	TRBV9	TRBJ2-3	.
CAISYGTGVGETQYF	TGTGCCATCAGCTACGGGACAGGGGTCGGAGAGACCCAGTACTTC	TRBD1	TRBV10-3	TRBJ2-5	.
CASSLSGRDNEKLFF	TGTGCCAGCAGTTTATCTGGCCGGGATAATGAAAAACTGTTTTTT	.	TRBV27	TRBJ1-4	once
CASSHGRVSFDEQYF	TGTGCCAGCAGCCATGGGCGGGTTAGCTTCGACGAGCAGTACTTC	.	TRBV7-9	TRBJ2-7	.
CASSPDRGRGETQYF	TGTGCCAGCAGTCCCGACAGGGGGCGCGGTGAGACCCAGTACTTC	TRBD1	TRBV28	TRBJ2-5	.
CASRPTRGFEEQFF	TGTGCCAGTAGGCCTACTCGGGGGTTTGAGGAGCAGTTCTTC	.	TRBV19	TRBJ2-1	once
CAISDWTIYNEQFF	TGTGCCATCAGTGACTGGACAATCTACAATGAGCAGTTCTTC	.	TRBV10-3	TRBJ2-1	.
CASTAVAGGTSYEQYF	TGTGCCAGCACAGCGGTAGCGGGGGGAACCTCCTACGAGCAGTACTTC	TRBD2	TRBV6-6	TRBJ2-7	.
CASSPSGQGNGKLFF	TGCGCCAGCAGCCCATCCGGACAGGGCAACGGAAAACTGTTTTTT	TRBD1	TRBV5-1	TRBJ1-4	.
CASSQGRALSPGGYTF	TGCGCCAGCAGCCAAGGGCGGGCCCTCTCTCCAGGTGGCTACACCTTC	.	TRBV4-1	TRBJ1-2	.
CATSTPSAGALHF	TGTGCCACCAGCACCCCGTCCGCGGGGGCCCTCCACTTT	.	TRBV15	TRBJ1-6	.
CASSLYSSGNTIYF	TGTGCCAGCAGTTTATACAGCTCTGGAAACACCATATATTTT	.	TRBV28	TRBJ1-3	.
CASTQNPGINYGYTF	TGTGCCAGTACTCAAAACCCCGGGATTAACTATGGCTACACCTTC	.	TRBV19	TRBJ1-2	few
CASSRGRTEAFF	TGTGCCAGCTCACGGGGGCGCACTGAAGCTTTCTTT	.	TRBV18	TRBJ1-1	.
CASSIIQVTDYGYTF	TGTGCCAGCAGCATAATTCAGGTGACGGACTATGGCTACACCTTC	.	TRBV7-6	TRBJ1-2	.
CASSSLAPGCTF	TGTGCCAGCAGCTCGTTAGCCCCAGGGTGCACCTTC	.	TRBV7-9	TRBJ1-2	.
CASSMGSGAANTGELFF	TGTGCCAGTAGTATGGGGTCGGGAGCGGCGAACACCGGGGAGCTGTTTTTT	.	TRBV19	TRBJ2-2	.
CASSFLTGVGYTF	TGTGCCAGCAGCTTCCTAACAGGGGTTGGCTACACCTTC	TRBD1	TRBV5-4	TRBJ1-2	.
CASSYWQGSYEQYF	TGTGCCAGCAGTTATTGGCAGGGCTCCTACGAGCAGTACTTC	.	TRBV6-5	TRBJ2-7	.
CASTGHTSYNEQFF	TGTGCCAGCACCGGACACACCTCCTACAATGAGCAGTTCTTC	.	TRBV2	TRBJ2-1	.
CSASLGSNYGYTF	TGCAGTGCTAGTTTGGGCTCTAACTATGGCTACACCTTC	.	TRBV20-1	TRBJ1-2	.
CASSLVRAGTSDPYEQYF	TGTGCCAGCAGCTTAGTTCGTGCGGGGACCTCAGATCCCTACGAGCAGTACTTC	.	TRBV7-9	TRBJ2-7	.
CASSYPSGAGKSGELFF	TGTGCCAGCAGTTACCCCTCCGGGGCGGGGAAATCCGGGGAGCTGTTTTTT	.	TRBV6-2/TRBV6-3	TRBJ2-2	.
CASSATGKVLHEQYF	TGTGCCAGCAGTGCGACAGGGAAGGTTCTACACGAGCAGTACTTC	TRBD1	TRBV6-2/TRBV6-3	TRBJ2-7	.
CASRPRGNTEAFF	TGTGCCAGCAGGCCAAGGGGGAACACTGAAGCTTTCTTT	.	TRBV28	TRBJ1-1	.
CASSFKRYTEAFF	TGTGCCAGCAGCTTCAAGAGGTACACTGAAGCTTTCTTT	.	TRBV11-3	TRBJ1-1	.
CASSPEVAGVFEQYF	TGTGCCAGCAGCCCCGAGGTAGCGGGAGTCTTCGAGCAGTACTTC	TRBD2	TRBV3-1/TRBV3-2	TRBJ2-7	.
CAWSADAPEQYF	TGTGCCTGGAGTGCCGATGCGCCCGAGCAGTACTTC	.	TRBV30	TRBJ2-7	.
CASSSQSSGDTEAFF	TGTGCCAGTAGTAGCCAGAGCTCCGGGGACACTGAAGCTTTCTTT	.	TRBV19	TRBJ1-1	.